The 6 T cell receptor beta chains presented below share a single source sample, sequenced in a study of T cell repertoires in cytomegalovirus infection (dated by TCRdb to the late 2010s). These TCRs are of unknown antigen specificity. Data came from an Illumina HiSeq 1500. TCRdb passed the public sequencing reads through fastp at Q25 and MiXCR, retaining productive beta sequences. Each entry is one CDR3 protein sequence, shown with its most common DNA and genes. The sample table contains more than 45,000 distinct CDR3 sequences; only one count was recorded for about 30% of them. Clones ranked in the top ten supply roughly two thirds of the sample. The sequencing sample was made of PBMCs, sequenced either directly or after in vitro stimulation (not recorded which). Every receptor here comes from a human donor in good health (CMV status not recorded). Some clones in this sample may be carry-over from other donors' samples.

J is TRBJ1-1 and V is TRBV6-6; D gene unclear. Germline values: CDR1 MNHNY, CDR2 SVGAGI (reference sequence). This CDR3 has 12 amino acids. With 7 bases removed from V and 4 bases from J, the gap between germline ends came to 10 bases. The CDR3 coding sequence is TGTGCCAGCAAGAGGGAGGGCACTGAAGCTTTCTTT. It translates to CASKREGTEAFF.

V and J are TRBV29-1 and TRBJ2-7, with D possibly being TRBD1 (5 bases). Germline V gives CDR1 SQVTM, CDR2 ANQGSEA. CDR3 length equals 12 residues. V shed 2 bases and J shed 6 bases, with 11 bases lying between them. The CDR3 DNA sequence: TGCAGCGTTGAATCGCCCCAGGGCGAGCAGTACTTC. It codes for CSVESPQGEQYF.

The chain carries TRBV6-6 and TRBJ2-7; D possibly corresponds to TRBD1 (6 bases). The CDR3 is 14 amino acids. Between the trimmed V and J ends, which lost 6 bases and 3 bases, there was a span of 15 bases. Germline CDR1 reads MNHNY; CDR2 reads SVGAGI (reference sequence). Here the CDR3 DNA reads TGTGCCAGCAGAACCGAGACAGGAGTCTACGAGCAGTACTTC. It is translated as CASRTETGVYEQYF.

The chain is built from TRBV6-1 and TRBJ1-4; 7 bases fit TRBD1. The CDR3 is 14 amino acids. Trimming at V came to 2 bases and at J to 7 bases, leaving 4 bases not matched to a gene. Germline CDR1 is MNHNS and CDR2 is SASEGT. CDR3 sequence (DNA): TGTGCCAGCAGTGAATACTCAGGGGGTGAAAAACTGTTTTTT. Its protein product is CASSEYSGGEKLFF.

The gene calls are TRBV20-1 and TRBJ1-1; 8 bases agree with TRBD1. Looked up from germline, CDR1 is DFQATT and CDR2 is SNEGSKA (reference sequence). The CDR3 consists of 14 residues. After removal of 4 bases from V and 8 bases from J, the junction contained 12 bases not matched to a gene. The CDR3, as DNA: TGCAGTGCTAAGATGGACAGGGCTGGTGGGGAAGCTTTCTTT. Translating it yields CSAKMDRAGGEAFF.

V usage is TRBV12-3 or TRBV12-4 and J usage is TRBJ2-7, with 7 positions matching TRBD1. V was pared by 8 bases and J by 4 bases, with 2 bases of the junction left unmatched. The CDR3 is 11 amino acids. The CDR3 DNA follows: TGTGCCAGCCAGGGGGAATACGAGCAGTACTTC. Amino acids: CASQGEYEQYF.